The T cell receptor beta chain described here comes from a study of glioma-infiltrating T cells. General study points: Tissue and blood shared very few CDR3 sequences.

The CDR3 extends over 12 amino acids. V lost 3 bases and J 6 bases, leaving 11 bases between the germline ends. Germline V gene sequence: CDR1 DFQATT, CDR2 SNEGSKA (reference sequence). Turning to this clonotype: The antigen is undetermined.

The iRepertoire nested amplicon-rescue multiplex PCR amplified TCR alpha and beta CDR3s from RNA. TCRdb ran MiXCR on the multiplex PCR reads and lists one entry per CDR3 protein. The sample records about 140,000 distinct CDR3 sequences, 30% to 40% being singletons. The rearrangement links TRBV20-1 to TRBJ1-2; D not certain. The source material was glioma tissue, nonneoplastic brain tissue, or PBMCs (not recorded which). The sequence was collected from a human donor with low-grade glioma or glioblastoma, undergoing nonglioma brain surgery, or in good health (not recorded which). CDR3 in DNA: TGCAGTGCTAGCGGTGGGGAAAATGGCTACACCTTC. This gives the protein CSASGGENGYTF.